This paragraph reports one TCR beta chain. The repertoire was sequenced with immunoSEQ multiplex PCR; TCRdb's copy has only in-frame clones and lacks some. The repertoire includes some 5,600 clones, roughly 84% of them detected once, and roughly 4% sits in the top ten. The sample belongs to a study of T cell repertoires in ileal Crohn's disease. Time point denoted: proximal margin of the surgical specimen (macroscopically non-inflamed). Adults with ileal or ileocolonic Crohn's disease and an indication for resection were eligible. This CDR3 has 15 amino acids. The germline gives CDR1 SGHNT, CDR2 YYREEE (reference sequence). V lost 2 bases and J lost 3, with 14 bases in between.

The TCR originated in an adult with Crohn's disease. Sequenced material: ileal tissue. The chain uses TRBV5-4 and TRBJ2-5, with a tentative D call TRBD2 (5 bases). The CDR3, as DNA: TGTGCCAGCAGCTTCCCCGGACTGCCAAAAGAGACCCAGTACTTC. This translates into CASSFPGLPKETQYF.